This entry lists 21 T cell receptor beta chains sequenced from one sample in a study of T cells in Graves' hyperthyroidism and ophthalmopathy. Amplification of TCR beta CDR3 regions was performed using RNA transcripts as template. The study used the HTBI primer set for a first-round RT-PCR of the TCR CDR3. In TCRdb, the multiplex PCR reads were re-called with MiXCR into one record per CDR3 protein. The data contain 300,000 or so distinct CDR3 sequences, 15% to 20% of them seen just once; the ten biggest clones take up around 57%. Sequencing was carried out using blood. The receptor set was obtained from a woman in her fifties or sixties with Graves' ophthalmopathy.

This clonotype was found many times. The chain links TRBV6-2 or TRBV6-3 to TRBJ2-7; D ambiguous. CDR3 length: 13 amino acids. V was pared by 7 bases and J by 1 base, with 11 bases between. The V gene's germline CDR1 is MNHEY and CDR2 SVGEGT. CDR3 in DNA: TGTGCCAGCACCCAGGTCCGGTCCTACGAGCAGTACTTC. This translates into CASTQVRSYEQYF.

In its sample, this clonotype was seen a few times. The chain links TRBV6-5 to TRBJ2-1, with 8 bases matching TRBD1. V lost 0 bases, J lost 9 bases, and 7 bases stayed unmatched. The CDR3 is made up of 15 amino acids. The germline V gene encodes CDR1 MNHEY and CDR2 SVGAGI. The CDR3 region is CASSYSIRGQGEQFF. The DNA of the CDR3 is TGTGCCAGCAGTTACTCGATCAGGGGGCAGGGTGAGCAGTTCTTC.

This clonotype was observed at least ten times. The CDR3 nucleotides are TGTGCCAGCAGTTTATCTCTAGCGAACACAGATACGCAGTATTTT. Translated, it gives CASSLSLANTDTQYF. The V gene is TRBV27, the J gene TRBJ2-3, with a possible D match to TRBD2 (6 bases). Trimming left V 0 bases short and J 2 bases short, with 9 bases between. The length of the CDR3 is 15 residues. Germline values: CDR1 MNHEY, CDR2 SMNVEV (reference sequence).

This CDR3 reads CASSIDGRGRNFPGEQYF. The CDR3 DNA follows: TGTGCCAGTAGTATAGACGGCAGGGGGCGAAACTTTCCGGGGGAGCAGTACTTC. This rearrangement joins TRBV19 to TRBJ2-7; 8 bases match TRBD1. This CDR3 has 18 amino acids. The J segment lost 7 bases and the V segment lost 0 bases, leaving 17 bases of the junction unmatched. Germline lookup yields CDR1 LNHDA and CDR2 SQIVND (reference sequence).

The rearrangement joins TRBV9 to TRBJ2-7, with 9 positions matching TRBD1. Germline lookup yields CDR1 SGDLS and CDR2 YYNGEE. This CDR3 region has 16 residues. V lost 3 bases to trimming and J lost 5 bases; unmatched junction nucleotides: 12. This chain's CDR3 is CASSADLGTGKNEQYF. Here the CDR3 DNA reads TGTGCCAGCAGCGCGGACTTAGGGACAGGGAAGAACGAGCAGTACTTC.

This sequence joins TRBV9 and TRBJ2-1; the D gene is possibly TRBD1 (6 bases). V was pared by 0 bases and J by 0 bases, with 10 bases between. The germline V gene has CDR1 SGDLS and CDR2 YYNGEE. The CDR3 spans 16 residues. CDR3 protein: CASSVEGTSSYNEQFF. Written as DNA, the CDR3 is TGTGCCAGCAGCGTAGAAGGGACAAGCTCCTACAATGAGCAGTTCTTC.

The DNA for the CDR3 is TGTGCCAGCAGGATAGCGGGGGGGGTTGGAGATACGCAGTATTTT. It yields the protein CASRIAGGVGDTQYF. This chain connects TRBV6-1 to TRBJ2-3; 11 bases map to TRBD2. J was trimmed by 5 bases and V by 6 bases; bases with no gene match: 7. This CDR3 is 15 amino acids long. Germline loops: CDR1 MNHNS, CDR2 SASEGT.

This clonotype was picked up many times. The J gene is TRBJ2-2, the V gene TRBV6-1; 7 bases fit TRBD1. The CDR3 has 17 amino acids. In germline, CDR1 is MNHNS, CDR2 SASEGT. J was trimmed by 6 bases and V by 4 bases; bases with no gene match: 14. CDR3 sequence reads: CASSALLGGQGSGELFF. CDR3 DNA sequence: TGTGCCAGCAGTGCCCTTTTAGGGGGCCAGGGCTCCGGGGAGCTGTTTTTT.

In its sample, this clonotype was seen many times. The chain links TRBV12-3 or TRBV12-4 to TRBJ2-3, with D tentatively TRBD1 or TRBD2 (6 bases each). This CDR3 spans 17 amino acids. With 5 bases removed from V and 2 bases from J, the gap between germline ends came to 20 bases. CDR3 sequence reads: CASSPSGAGELTDTQYF. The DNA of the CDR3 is TGTGCCAGCAGTCCCTCGGGGGCGGGCGAGCTCACAGATACGCAGTATTTT.

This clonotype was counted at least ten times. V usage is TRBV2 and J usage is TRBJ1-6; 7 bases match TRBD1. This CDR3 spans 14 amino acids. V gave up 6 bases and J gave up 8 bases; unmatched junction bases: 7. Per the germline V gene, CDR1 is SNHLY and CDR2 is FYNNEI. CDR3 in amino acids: CASRRGRIDSPLHF. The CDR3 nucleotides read TGTGCCAGCAGGAGGGGGCGAATCGATTCACCCCTCCACTTT.

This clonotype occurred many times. As DNA, the CDR3 is TGTGCCAGCAGTCGCACCCCCGCGGGGACAGGGCCTAATTCACCCCTCCACTTT. Translated: CASSRTPAGTGPNSPLHF. The chain joins TRBV28 to TRBJ1-6; 9 nucleotides align to TRBD1. The V gene end was trimmed by 5 bases and the J gene end by 6 bases; junction bases not matched to a gene: 14. This CDR3 is 18 amino acids long. CDR1 and CDR2 (germline): MDHEN, SYDVKM.

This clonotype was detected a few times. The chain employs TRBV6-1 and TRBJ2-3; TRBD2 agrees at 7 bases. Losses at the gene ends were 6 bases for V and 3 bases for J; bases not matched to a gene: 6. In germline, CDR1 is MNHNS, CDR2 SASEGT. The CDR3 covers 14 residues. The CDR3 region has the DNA TGTGCCAGCAGGACGAGGGAGGGGACAGATACGCAGTATTTT. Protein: CASRTREGTDTQYF.

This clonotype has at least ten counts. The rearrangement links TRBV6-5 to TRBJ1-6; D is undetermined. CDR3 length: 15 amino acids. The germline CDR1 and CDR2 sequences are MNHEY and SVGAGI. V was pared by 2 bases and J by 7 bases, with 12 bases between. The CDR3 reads CASSYVRMGNSPLHF. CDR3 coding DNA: TGTGCCAGCAGTTACGTTCGGATGGGCAATTCACCCCTCCACTTT.

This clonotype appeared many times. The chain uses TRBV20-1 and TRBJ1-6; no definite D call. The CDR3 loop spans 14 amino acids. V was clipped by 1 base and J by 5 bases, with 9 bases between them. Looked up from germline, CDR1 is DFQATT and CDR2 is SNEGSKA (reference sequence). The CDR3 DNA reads TGCAGTGCTAGAGGACCCGTTGATAATTCACCCCTCCACTTT. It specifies CSARGPVDNSPLHF.

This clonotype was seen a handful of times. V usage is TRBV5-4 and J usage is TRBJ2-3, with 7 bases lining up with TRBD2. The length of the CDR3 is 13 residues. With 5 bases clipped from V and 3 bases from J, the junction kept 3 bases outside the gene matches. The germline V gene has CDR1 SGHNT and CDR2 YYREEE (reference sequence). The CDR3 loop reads CASRFGGTDTQYF. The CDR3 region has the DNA TGTGCCAGCAGGTTCGGGGGGACAGATACGCAGTATTTT.

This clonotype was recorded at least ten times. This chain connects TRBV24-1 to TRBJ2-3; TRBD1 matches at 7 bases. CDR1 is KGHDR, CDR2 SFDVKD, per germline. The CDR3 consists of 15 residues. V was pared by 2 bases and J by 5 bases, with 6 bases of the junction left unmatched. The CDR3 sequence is CATSDSRQGGDTQYF. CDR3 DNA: TGTGCCACCAGTGATTCAAGACAGGGCGGAGATACGCAGTATTTT.

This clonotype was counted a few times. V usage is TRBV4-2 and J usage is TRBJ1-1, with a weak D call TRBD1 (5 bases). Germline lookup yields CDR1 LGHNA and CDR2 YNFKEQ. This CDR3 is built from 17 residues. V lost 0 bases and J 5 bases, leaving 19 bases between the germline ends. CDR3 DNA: TGTGCCAGCAGCCAAGAAGTGGGGCGCCCGGGGGAAACTGAAGCTTTCTTT. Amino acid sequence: CASSQEVGRPGETEAFF.

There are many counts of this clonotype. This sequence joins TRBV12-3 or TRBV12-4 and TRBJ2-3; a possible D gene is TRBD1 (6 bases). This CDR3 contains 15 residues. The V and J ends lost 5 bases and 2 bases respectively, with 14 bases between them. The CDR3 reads CASSQRQAITDTQYF. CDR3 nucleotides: TGTGCCAGCAGTCAGAGACAGGCAATCACAGATACGCAGTATTTT.

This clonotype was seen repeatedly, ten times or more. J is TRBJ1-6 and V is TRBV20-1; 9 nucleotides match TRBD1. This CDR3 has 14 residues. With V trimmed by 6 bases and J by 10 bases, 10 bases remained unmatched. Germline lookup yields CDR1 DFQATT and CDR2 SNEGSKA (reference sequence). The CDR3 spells CSAAPGQGVSPLHF. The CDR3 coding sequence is TGCAGTGCCGCTCCGGGACAGGGTGTCTCACCCCTCCACTTT.

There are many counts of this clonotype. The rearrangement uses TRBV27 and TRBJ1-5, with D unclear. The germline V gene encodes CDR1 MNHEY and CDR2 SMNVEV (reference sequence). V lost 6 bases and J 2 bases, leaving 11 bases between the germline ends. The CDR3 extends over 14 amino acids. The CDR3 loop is CASRSGIGNQPQHF. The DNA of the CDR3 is TGTGCCAGCAGATCTGGGATTGGCAATCAGCCCCAGCATTTT.

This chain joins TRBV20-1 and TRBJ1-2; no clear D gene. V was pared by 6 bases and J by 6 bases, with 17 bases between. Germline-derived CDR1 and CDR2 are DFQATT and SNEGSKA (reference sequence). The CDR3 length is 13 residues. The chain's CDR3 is CSAPGGFFDGYTF. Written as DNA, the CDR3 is TGCAGTGCGCCCGGCGGGTTCTTTGATGGCTACACCTTC.